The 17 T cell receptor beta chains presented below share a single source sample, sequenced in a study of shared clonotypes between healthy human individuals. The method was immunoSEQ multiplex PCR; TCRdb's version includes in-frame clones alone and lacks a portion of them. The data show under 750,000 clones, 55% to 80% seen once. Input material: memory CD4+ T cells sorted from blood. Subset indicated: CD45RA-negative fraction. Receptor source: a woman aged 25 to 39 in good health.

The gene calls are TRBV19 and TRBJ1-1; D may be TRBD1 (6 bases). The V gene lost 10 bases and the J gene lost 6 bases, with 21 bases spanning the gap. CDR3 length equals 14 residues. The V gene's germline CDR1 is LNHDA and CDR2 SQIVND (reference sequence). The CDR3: CATNPAGGASEAFF. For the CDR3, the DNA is TGTGCCACTAACCCTGCGGGGGGCGCCTCTGAAGCTTTCTTT.

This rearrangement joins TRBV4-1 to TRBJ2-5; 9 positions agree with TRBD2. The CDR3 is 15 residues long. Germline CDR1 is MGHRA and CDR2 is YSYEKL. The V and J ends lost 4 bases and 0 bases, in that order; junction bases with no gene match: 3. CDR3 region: CASSRTSVYQETQYF. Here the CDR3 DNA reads TGCGCCAGCAGCCGGACTAGCGTTTACCAAGAGACCCAGTACTTC.

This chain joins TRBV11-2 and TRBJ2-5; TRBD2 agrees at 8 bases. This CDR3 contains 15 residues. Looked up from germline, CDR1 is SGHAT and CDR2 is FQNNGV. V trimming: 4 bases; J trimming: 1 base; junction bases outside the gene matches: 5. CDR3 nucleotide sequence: TGTGCCAGCAGCTATCGCACTAGCGGCCAAGAGACCCAGTACTTC. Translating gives CASSYRTSGQETQYF.

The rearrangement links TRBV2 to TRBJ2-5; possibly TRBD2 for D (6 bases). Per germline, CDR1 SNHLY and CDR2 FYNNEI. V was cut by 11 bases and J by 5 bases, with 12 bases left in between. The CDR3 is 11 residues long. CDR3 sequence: CAGGTLETQYF. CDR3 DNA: TGTGCCGGCGGGACTCTCGAGACCCAGTACTTC.

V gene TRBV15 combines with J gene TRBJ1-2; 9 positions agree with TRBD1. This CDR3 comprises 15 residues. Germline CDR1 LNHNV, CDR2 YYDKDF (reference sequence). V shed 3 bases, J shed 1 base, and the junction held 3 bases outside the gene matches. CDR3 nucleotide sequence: TGTGCCACCAGCAGTCCGGGACAGGGTAACTATGGCTACACCTTC. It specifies CATSSPGQGNYGYTF.

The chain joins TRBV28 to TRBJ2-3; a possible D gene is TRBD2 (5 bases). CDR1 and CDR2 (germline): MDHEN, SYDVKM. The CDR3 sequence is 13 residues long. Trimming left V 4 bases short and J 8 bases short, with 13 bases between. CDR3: CASSSSRSGTQYF. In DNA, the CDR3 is TGTGCCAGCAGTTCTAGTCGGAGCGGTACGCAGTATTTT.

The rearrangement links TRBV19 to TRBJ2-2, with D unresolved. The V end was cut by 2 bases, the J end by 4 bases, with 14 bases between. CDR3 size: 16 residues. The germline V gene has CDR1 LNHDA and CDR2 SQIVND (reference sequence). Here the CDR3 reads CASSIRDGIGTGELFF. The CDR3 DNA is TGTGCCAGTAGTATAAGGGATGGGATCGGCACCGGGGAGCTGTTTTTT. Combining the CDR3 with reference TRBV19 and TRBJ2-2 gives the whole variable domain DGGITQSPKYLFRKEGQNVTLSCEQNLNHDAMYWYRQDPGQGLRLIYYSQIVNDFQKGDIAEGYSVSREKKESFPLTVTSAQKNPTAFYLCASSIRDGIGTGELFFGEGSRLTVL.

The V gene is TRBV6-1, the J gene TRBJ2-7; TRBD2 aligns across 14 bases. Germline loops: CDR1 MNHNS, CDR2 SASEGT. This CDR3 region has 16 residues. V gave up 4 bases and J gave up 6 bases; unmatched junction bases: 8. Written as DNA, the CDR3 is TGTGCCAGCAGTGGGATCCAGACTAGCGGGAGGGGCGAGCAGTACTTC. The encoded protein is CASSGIQTSGRGEQYF.

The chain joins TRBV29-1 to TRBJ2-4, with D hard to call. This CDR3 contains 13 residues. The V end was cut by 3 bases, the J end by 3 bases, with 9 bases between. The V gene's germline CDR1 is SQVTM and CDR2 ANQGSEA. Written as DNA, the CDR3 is TGCAGCGTTGAGCTGGTGGGCAAAAACATTCAGTACTTC. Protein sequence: CSVELVGKNIQYF.

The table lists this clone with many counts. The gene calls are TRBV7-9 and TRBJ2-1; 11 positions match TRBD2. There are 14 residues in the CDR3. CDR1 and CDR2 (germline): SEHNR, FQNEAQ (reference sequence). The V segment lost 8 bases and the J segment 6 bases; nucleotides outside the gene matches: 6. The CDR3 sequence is CASRKGTSGNEQFF. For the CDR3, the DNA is TGTGCCAGCCGCAAAGGGACTAGCGGCAATGAGCAGTTCTTC.

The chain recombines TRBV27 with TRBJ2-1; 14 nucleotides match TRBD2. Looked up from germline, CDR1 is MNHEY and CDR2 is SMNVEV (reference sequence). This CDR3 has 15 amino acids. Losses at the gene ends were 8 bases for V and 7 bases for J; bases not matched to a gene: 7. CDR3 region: CASSGLAGAENEQFF. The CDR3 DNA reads TGTGCCAGCTCGGGACTAGCGGGAGCTGAAAATGAGCAGTTCTTC.

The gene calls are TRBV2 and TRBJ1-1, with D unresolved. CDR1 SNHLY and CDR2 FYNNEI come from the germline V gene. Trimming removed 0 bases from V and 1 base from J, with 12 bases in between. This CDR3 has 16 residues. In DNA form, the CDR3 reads TGTGCCAGCAGTGAAGCTCGAGAGAGTCGGAACACTGAAGCTTTCTTT. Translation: CASSEARESRNTEAFF.

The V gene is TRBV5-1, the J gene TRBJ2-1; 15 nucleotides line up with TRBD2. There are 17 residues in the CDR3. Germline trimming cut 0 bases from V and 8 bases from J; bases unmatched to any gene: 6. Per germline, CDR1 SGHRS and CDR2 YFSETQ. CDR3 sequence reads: CASSLVGTSGRLDEQFF. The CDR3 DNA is TGCGCCAGCAGCTTGGTGGGGACTAGCGGGAGGTTGGATGAGCAGTTCTTC.

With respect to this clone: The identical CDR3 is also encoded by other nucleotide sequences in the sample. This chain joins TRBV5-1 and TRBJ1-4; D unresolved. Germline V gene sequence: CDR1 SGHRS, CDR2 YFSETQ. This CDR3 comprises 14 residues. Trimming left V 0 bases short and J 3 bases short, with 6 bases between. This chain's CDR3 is CASSLGTANEKLFF. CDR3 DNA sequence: TGCGCCAGCAGCTTGGGGACGGCTAATGAAAAACTGTTTTTT.

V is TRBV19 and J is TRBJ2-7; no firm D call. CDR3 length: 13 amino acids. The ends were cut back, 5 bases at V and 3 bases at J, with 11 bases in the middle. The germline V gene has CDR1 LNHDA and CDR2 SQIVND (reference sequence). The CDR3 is CASSPFQNYEQYF. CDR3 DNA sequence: TGTGCCAGTAGTCCGTTCCAGAACTACGAGCAGTACTTC. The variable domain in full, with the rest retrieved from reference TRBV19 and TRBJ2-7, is DGGITQSPKYLFRKEGQNVTLSCEQNLNHDAMYWYRQDPGQGLRLIYYSQIVNDFQKGDIAEGYSVSREKKESFPLTVTSAQKNPTAFYLCASSPFQNYEQYFGPGTRLTVT.

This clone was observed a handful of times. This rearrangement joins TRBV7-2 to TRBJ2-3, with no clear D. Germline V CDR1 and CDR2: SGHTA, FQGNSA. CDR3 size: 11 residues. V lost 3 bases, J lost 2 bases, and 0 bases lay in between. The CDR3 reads CASSFTDTQYF. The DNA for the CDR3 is TGTGCCAGCAGCTTCACAGATACGCAGTATTTT.

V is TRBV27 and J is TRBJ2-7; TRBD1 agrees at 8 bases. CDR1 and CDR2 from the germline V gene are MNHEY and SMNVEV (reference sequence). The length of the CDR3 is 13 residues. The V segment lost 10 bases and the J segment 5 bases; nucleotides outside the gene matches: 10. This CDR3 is CAMPDRATHEQYF. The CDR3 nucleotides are TGTGCCATGCCGGACAGGGCCACCCACGAGCAGTACTTC.